This T cell receptor beta chain was captured by sequencing in a study of regulatory T cells in long-lasting Graves disease. On the study more broadly: Disease was considered persistent Graves' disease after over 5 years of antithyroid drugs (with positive TSH receptor antibodies). General observations from the study: Whereas new patients shared 970 or so public clonotypes, persistent patients shared more, at about 3,000.

The junction had 3 bases not matched to a gene; V was cut back by 0 bases and J by 3 bases. Per germline, CDR1 SGHTA and CDR2 FQGNSA. The CDR3 extends over 15 amino acids. According to the study, TCR beta libraries were built with iRepertoire HTBI primers and CDR3-region Arm-PCR. MiXCR, run by TCRdb on the multiplex PCR reads, gives a single entry per CDR3 protein. The data contain hundreds of thousands of distinct CDR3 sequences, 20% to 25% of them singletons. Sample time point: persistent/refractory GD, antithyroid drugs over 5 years with positive TRAb. Construction of the TCR library relied on RNA isolated from PBMCs. The sample holds a few counts of this clonotype. Its matching antigen is unknown.

J is TRBJ2-7 and V is TRBV7-2; 9 bases map to TRBD2. This clonotype was obtained from a female donor with Graves disease. The sequences come from peripheral blood mononuclear cells (PBMCs), collected when the disease was refractory, from a patient treated with antithyroid drugs. For the CDR3, the DNA is TGTGCCAGCAGCTTAGCTGTAGCGGGGGTCTACGAGCAGTACTTC. The encoded protein is CASSLAVAGVYEQYF.